The subject of this entry is one T cell receptor (beta chain). The specificity of this receptor is unknown. Base qualities are missing; no much larger clone stands one base away. The sample comes from a study of T cell responses to AZD1222 COVID-19 vaccine (dated by TCRdb to the early 2020s). Broadly, across the study: A total of 230 to 250 trial participants underwent TCR sequencing, of whom nearly 210 had received two doses of AZD1222 and around 25 had received two doses of the MenACWY control vaccine. Trial participants were enrolled by age into 18-55, 56-69 and 70-plus year subgroups, with approximately 150, 28 and 58 TCR-sequenced participants respectively. Study-level results and caveats: Conclusions about previously exposed vaccinees are limited, since just six or seven AZD1222 recipients were seropositive for SARS-CoV-2 at baseline. Participants were mostly white British, with more females than males. The authors suggested clonal diversity may have been underestimated. The vaccine-associated CD4 TCRs covered the entire spike protein, and the dominant responses fell in regions 160-218 and 743-854. After two AZD1222 doses, both the breadth and the depth of spike-specific TCRs were significantly higher than at day 0 and than in MenACWY recipients. Because no day 14 peak-response samples were available, the repertoires could be characterized only after the peak T cell response. In the small 56-69-year group, the increase in depth fell short of significance, most likely because of low power. Reportedly, close to half of the unique spike-specific TCRs recognized epitopes lying outside the regions that are mutated in the B.1.351 and B.1.1.7 variants.

The CDR3, from cysteine to phenylalanine, totals 14 residues. Only the CDR3 portion is preserved as DNA: 42 bases, with reading frame beginning at the first base. Cut back by 6 bases and 3 bases, the V and J ends lie 15 bases apart. CDR1 and CDR2, per the germline V gene, are SNHLY and FYNNEI. The CDR3 regions of human TCRbeta chains were analyzed by immunosequencing. On the authors' methods: Repertoire TCRs were checked for matches against a reference library of SARS-CoV-2-specific TCRs that had been generated using the MIRA antigen-specificity platform. Breadth was defined as the fraction of unique TCRs that were SARS-CoV-2-associated, and depth was defined as the fraction of total T cells that were SARS-CoV-2-associated. Using the MIRA data, each spike-specific TCR was assigned both to the spike region to which the TCR was reactive and to a CD4 or CD8 class. Log10-transformed breadth and depth values were compared by one-way ANOVA with Sidak's multiple comparisons tests. TCRdb carries this immuneACCESS record with in-frame sequences only. Its versions omit some clonotypes, under half of them owing to an unresolved V gene in the studies checked, with the rest unexplained. D and trimming come from the DNA, and the V and J calls and clone size come from that table. The sample data list around 110,000 clones, and roughly 92% of these were observed just once. Approximately 1.4% of the sample rests with the top ten.

The sample's time point label, decoded: about 28 days (+/-7) after the second vaccine dose. AZD1222 recipients given second doses at about 4 weeks or at about 12 weeks were pooled, since spike-specific TCR depth and breadth were not found to differ between the two schedules. Samples from vaccinated people were obtained from the UK trials COV001 and COV002, which included a single-blind randomized controlled phase 2/3 trial of AZD1222 (ChAdOx1 nCoV-19) in healthy adults. For TCRbeta chain sequencing, PBMC samples from trial participants were taken at day 0 and at day 28 after the second dose. This receptor chain uses TRBV2 and TRBJ2-7; the D call is tentative, TRBD1 or TRBD2, as each matches 5 bases. This specimen was peripheral blood, taken 28 days after the second AZD1222 dose. This clonotype was sampled from an adult who received the AZD1222 COVID-19 vaccine. At the DNA level, the sequence is TGTGCCAGCAGCGAGGGGAAACGAGTCTACGAGCAGTACTTC. Its translation reads: CASSEGKRVYEQYF.